The sequence of this T cell receptor (beta chain) was determined in a study of CD8 T cells in ankylosing spondylitis. V lost 4 bases, J lost 5 bases, and 7 bases stayed unmatched. CDR1 and CDR2 (germline): LGHNA, YSLEER. This CDR3 comprises 15 residues. From the 5' RACE reads, TCRdb called clonotypes with MiXCR, one entry per CDR3 protein. The sample contains approximately 150,000 distinct CDR3 sequences, roughly 31% of which appear only once. J is TRBJ1-2 and V is TRBV4-3, with 10 bases lining up with TRBD1. The sequence was collected from a male donor with ankylosing spondylitis. The sequenced sample was synovial fluid, either unsorted or a sorted T cell fraction (not recorded which). The CDR3 nucleotides are TGCGCCAGCAGCCCAGGACAGGGGGAGATGTATGGCTACACCTTC. Translated, it gives CASSPGQGEMYGYTF.